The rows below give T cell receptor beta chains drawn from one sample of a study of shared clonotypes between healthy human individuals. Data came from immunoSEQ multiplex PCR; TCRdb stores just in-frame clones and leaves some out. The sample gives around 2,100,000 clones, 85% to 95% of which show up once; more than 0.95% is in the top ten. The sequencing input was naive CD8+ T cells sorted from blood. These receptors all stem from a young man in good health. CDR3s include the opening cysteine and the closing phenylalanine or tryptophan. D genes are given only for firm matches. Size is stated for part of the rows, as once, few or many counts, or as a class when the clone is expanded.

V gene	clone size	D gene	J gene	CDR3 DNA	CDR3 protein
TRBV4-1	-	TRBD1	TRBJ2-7	TGCGCCAGCAGCCAAAGGGACAGCAAATACGAGCAGTACTTC	CASSQRDSKYEQYF
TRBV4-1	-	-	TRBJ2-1	TGCGCCAGCAGCCAAGACCTTGCCTCCTACAATGAGCAGTTCTTC	CASSQDLASYNEQFF
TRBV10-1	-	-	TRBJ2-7	TGCGCCAGCAGTGCCTCGGGGCGGGGAATGTACGAGCAGTACTTC	CASSASGRGMYEQYF
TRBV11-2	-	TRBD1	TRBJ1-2	TGTGCCAGCAGCTCGGACAGGGGTAACTATGGCTACACCTTC	CASSSDRGNYGYTF
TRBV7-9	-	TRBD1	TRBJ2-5	TGTGCCAGCAGCCGGACAGGGGAGACCCAGTACTTC	CASSRTGETQYF
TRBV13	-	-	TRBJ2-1	TGTGCCAGCAGCTTCGGCATAGCCAATGAGCAGTTCTTC	CASSFGIANEQFF
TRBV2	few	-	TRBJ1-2	TGTGCCAGCAGCGAGACAGCTGTGAATGGCTACACCTTC	CASSETAVNGYTF
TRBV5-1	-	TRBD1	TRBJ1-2	TGCGCCAGCCGACAGGGGGCTTTAGGGAACTATGGCTACACCTTC	CASRQGALGNYGYTF
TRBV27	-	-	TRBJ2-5	TGTGCCAGCAGTTTTTTTGAGGGGCGAGGGACCCAGTACTTC	CASSFFEGRGTQYF
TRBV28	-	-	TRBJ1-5	TGTGCCAACAGCTTGGGGGGGGAGGGCAATCAGCCCCAGCATTTT	CANSLGGEGNQPQHF
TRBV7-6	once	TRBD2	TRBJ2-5	TGTGCCAGCAGCTTAACTACTAGCGATCGAGAGACCCAGTACTTC	CASSLTTSDRETQYF
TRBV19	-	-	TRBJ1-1	TGTGCCAGTACCCTGGGGCACCTCGAAGCTTTCTTT	CASTLGHLEAFF
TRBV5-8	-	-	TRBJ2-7	TGTGCCAGCAGAGTGGACCTAACCCCCCATTACGAGCAGTACTTC	CASRVDLTPHYEQYF
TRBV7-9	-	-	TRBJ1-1	TGTGCCAGCAGCTTAGTGGGGGGTCCCCCCTTGAACACTGAAGCTTTCTTT	CASSLVGGPPLNTEAFF
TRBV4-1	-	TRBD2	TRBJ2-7	TGCGCCAGCAGCCAAGATCTAAAGACTAGCGTCTACCTAGCCCGCGAGCAGTACTTC	CASSQDLKTSVYLAREQYF
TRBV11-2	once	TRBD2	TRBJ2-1	TGTGCCAGCAGCTTGTTCGCTAGCGGGAGCTACAATGAGCAGTTCTTC	CASSLFASGSYNEQFF
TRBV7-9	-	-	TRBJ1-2	TGTGCCAGCAGTCCCGACAGGAACTATGGCTACACCTTC	CASSPDRNYGYTF
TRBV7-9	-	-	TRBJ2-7	TGTGCCAGCAGCCCCGGCGGTGCGTACGAGCAGTACTTC	CASSPGGAYEQYF
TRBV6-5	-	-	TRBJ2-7	TGTGCCAGCAGTTACTCGACGGGCCAGGTCTCCTACGAGCAGTACTTC	CASSYSTGQVSYEQYF
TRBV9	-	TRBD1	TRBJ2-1	TGTGCCAGCAGCGTAGGGGGACAGAGCTCCTACAATGAGCAGTTCTTC	CASSVGGQSSYNEQFF
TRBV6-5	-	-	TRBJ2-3	TGTGCCAGCAGTTACTCGTGGGGCACAGATACGCAGTATTTT	CASSYSWGTDTQYF
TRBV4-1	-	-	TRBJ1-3	TGCGCCAGCAGCATACGGGACCTCACCTCTGGAAACACCATATATTTT	CASSIRDLTSGNTIYF
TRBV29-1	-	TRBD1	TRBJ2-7	TGCAGCGTCGCCGGGACAGGGGGAATTACCTACGAGCAGTACTTC	CSVAGTGGITYEQYF
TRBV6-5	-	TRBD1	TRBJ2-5	TGTGCCAGCAGATATGACAGGGAAGAGACCCAGTACTTC	CASRYDREETQYF
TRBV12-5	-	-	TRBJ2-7	TGTGCTAGTTCTTACGACCCCAACCGCCACGAGCAGTACTTC	CASSYDPNRHEQYF
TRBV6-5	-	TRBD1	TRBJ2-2	TGTGCCAGCAGTTACGGGACAGTCGTCGGGGAGCTGTTTTTT	CASSYGTVVGELFF
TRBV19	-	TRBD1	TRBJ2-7	TGTGCCAGTAATTCTCGACAGGGGGCATACGAGCAGTACTTC	CASNSRQGAYEQYF
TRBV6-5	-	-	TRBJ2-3	TGTGCCAGCAGGGACAGGACTAGAGATACGCAGTATTTT	CASRDRTRDTQYF
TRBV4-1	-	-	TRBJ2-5	TGCGCCAGCAGCCAAGGTAGCCTTACTCAAGAGACCCAGTACTTC	CASSQGSLTQETQYF
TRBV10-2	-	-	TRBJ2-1	TGCGCCAGCAGTGAGTCCGCGAGCTCCTACAATGAGCAGTTCTTC	CASSESASSYNEQFF
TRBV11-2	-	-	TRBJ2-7	TGTGCCAGCAGCTTAGATGCAGAACAGCACGAGCAGTACTTC	CASSLDAEQHEQYF
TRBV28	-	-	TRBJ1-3	TGTGCCAGCAGTTTCGAGGGAATTGGAAACACCATATATTTT	CASSFEGIGNTIYF
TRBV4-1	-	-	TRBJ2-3	TGCGCCAGCAGCCGTAGCGGTGGGGACACAGATACGCAGTATTTT	CASSRSGGDTDTQYF
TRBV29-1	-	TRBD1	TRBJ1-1	TGCAGCGTTGGGAGGGGGACAGGGGCTGGAACTGAAGCTTTCTTT	CSVGRGTGAGTEAFF
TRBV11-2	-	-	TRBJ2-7	TGTGCCAGCAGCTCCGGACTGGGACCTCTCTACGAGCAGTACTTC	CASSSGLGPLYEQYF
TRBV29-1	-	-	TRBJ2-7	TGCAGCGTTGAAGGGCTGGGGGCTGTCCCCTACGAGCAGTACTTC	CSVEGLGAVPYEQYF
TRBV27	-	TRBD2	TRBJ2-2	TGTGCCAGTCTGGCAACGGCGGGGGGCAGCGGGGAGCTGTTTTTT	CASLATAGGSGELFF
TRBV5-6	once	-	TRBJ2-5	TGTGCCAGCAGCCGACTTTTGGAAGAGACCCAGTACTTC	CASSRLLEETQYF
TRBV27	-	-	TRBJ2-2	TGTGCCAGCAGTTCCACCTACACCGGGGAGCTGTTTTTT	CASSSTYTGELFF
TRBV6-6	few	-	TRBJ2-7	TGTGCCAGCAGTTACTCGGACTCCTACGAGCAGTACTTC	CASSYSDSYEQYF
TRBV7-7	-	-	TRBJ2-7	TGTGCTAGCAGCTCCCCCAAGGCAGGCTGGAGCAAACCCTACGAGCAGTACTTC	CASSSPKAGWSKPYEQYF
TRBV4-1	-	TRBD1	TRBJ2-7	TGCGCCAGCAGCCTCGGGACAGGGGGTATCTACGAGCAGTACTTC	CASSLGTGGIYEQYF
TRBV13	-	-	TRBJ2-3	TGTGCCAGCAGCTTATGGCGTTTTCCTAGCACAGATACGCAGTATTTT	CASSLWRFPSTDTQYF
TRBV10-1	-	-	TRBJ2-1	TGCGCCAGCAGTGAGTCAATCGGAACGCTGTACAATGAGCAGTTCTTC	CASSESIGTLYNEQFF
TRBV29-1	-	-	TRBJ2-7	TGCAGCGTTGAAGACGCGGGGAGCTCCTACGAGCAGTACTTC	CSVEDAGSSYEQYF
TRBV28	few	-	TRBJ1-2	TGTGCCACCGCGCCCGGGCAGTATGGCTACACCTTC	CATAPGQYGYTF
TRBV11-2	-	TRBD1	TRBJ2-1	TGTGCCAGCAGCACTAAAACAGGGGAGAATGAGCAGTTCTTC	CASSTKTGENEQFF
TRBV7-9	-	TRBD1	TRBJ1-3	TGTGCCAGCAGCTTTCGGACAGGTCCATTCTCTGGAAACACCATATATTTT	CASSFRTGPFSGNTIYF
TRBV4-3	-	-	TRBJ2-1	TGCGCCAGCAGCCAAGCGGGAGCCTACAATGAGCAGTTCTTC	CASSQAGAYNEQFF
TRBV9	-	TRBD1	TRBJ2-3	TGTGCCAGCAGCGTAGACACAGGGGAAGGCACAGATACGCAGTATTTT	CASSVDTGEGTDTQYF
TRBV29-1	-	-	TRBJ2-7	TGCAGCGTTGAAGGGGAGACCTACGAGCAGTACTTC	CSVEGETYEQYF
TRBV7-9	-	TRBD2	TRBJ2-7	TGTGCCAGCAGCTTAGTCAGCGGGGGAGACTACGAGCAGTACTTC	CASSLVSGGDYEQYF
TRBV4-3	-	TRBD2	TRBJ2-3	TGCGCCAGCAGCCAAAGACTAGCGGTCACAGATACGCAGTATTTT	CASSQRLAVTDTQYF
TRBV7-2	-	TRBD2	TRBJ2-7	TGTGCCAGCAGCTTGGGACCGGGACTAGCAGAGTACGAGCAGTACTTC	CASSLGPGLAEYEQYF
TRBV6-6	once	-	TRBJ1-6	TGTGCCAGCAGTACAGGGTGGGGAGATAATTCACCCCTCCACTTT	CASSTGWGDNSPLHF
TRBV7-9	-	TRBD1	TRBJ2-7	TGTGCCAGCAGCTTCGGGACAGAGTATTACGAGCAGTACTTC	CASSFGTEYYEQYF
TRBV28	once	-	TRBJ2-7	TGTGCCAGCACGGGGCAGGAAGACTACGAGCAGTACTTC	CASTGQEDYEQYF
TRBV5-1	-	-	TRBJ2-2	TGCGCCAGCAGCTTGGTTCCAGGCACCGGGGAGCTGTTTTTT	CASSLVPGTGELFF
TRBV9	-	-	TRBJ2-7	TGTGCCAGCAGCGTAGAGGCCTCACCCTACGAGCAGTACTTC	CASSVEASPYEQYF